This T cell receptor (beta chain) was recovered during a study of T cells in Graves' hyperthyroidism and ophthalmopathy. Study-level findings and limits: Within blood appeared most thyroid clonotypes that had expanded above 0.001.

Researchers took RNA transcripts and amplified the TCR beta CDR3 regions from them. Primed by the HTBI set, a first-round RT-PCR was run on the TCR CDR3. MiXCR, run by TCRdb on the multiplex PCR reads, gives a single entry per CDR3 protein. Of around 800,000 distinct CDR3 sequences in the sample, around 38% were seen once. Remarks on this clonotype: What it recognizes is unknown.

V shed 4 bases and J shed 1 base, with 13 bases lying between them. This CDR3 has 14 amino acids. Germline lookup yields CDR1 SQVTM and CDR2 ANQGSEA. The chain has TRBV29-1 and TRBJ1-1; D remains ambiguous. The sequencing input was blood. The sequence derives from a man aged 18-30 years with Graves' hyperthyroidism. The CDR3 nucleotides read TGCAGCGTTGGGCCCAGAGCAGCGAACACTGAAGCTTTCTTT. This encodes CSVGPRAANTEAFF.